A selection of T cell receptor beta chains follows, all from one sample in a study of early T cells in non-severe SARS-CoV-2 infection. TCRdb passed the 5' RACE reads through MiXCR, listing each CDR3 protein once. The table lists tens of thousands of distinct CDR3 sequences, approximately 5.9% of them singletons. The input for sequencing was whole blood, taken at baseline. These receptor sequences come from an adult who was a healthcare worker with PCR-confirmed SARS-CoV-2 infection or an uninfected control (not recorded which). The CDR3 runs from the conserved cysteine through the conserved F or W. D genes are given only for firm matches. For some rows the clone size is stated as once, few or many, or as a class when expanded; others skip it.

clone_size	j_call	v_call	d_call	cdr3_aa	cdr3_nt
many	TRBJ2-5	TRBV18	.	CASSSSAETQYF	TGTGCCAGCTCTTCTAGCGCGGAGACCCAGTACTTC
.	TRBJ2-4	TRBV7-9	TRBD1	CASSQSSGTGLYF	TGTGCCAGCAGCCAATCCTCAGGGACAGGGCTCTACTTC
.	TRBJ2-6	TRBV7-6	.	CASSLLSRSGANVLTF	TGTGCCAGCAGCTTATTGTCCCGCTCTGGGGCCAACGTCCTGACTTTC
many	TRBJ1-5	TRBV29-1	.	CSVRDNYNQPQHF	TGCAGCGTTCGGGACAACTACAATCAGCCCCAGCATTTT
.	TRBJ2-1	TRBV2	TRBD2	CASSVPGTSNLHEQFF	TGTGCCAGCAGCGTGCCCGGGACTAGTAATCTTCATGAGCAGTTCTTC
many	TRBJ2-3	TRBV25-1	TRBD2	CASSRTSGGADTQYF	TGTGCCAGCAGTAGGACTAGCGGGGGGGCAGATACGCAGTATTTT
.	TRBJ1-4	TRBV11-2	TRBD1	CASSSWGTGYEKLFF	TGTGCCAGCAGCTCCTGGGGGACAGGGTATGAAAAACTGTTTTTT
few	TRBJ2-5	TRBV20-1	TRBD1	CSARRGQGKTQYF	TGCAGTGCTAGGAGGGGACAGGGAAAGACCCAGTACTTC
many	TRBJ1-6	TRBV19	.	CASSIRASSYNSPLHF	TGTGCCAGTAGTATACGGGCGAGCTCCTATAATTCACCCCTCCACTTT
many	TRBJ1-3	TRBV4-3	.	CASSQSPGRSGNTIYF	TGCGCCAGCAGCCAAAGTCCAGGACGCTCTGGAAACACCATATATTTT
.	TRBJ2-2	TRBV7-8	.	CASRKTGELFF	TGTGCCAGCAGAAAGACCGGGGAGCTGTTTTTT
few	TRBJ2-7	TRBV20-1	TRBD1	CSAAAPGQGGSEQYF	TGCAGTGCAGCCGCACCGGGACAGGGGGGGTCCGAGCAGTACTTC
few	TRBJ2-2	TRBV20-1	TRBD2	CSAQLAGAQLHNTGELFF	TGCAGTGCTCAACTAGCGGGGGCCCAACTCCATAACACCGGGGAGCTGTTTTTT
many	TRBJ2-1	TRBV20-1	TRBD2	CSATGLALGNEQFF	TGCAGTGCTACGGGACTAGCTCTCGGTAATGAGCAGTTCTTC
many	TRBJ2-3	TRBV7-9	TRBD2	CASSSVLLVAGGPLDTQYF	TGTGCCAGCAGCTCCGTCCTGCTGGTGGCGGGGGGGCCGTTGGATACGCAGTATTTT
.	TRBJ2-7	TRBV7-9	.	CASSLFSGFPYEQYF	TGTGCCAGCAGCTTATTTTCAGGGTTCCCCTACGAGCAGTACTTC
few	TRBJ2-2	TRBV6-2/TRBV6-3	.	CASSYLPRNTGELFF	TGTGCCAGCAGTTATCTTCCGAGGAACACCGGGGAGCTGTTTTTT
many	TRBJ1-3	TRBV5-1	.	CASSLSTSRSENTIYF	TGCGCCAGCAGCTTGTCGACTTCACGCTCTGAAAACACCATATATTTT
many	TRBJ1-6	TRBV10-3	.	CATSMSSYNSPLHF	TGTGCCACGTCAATGAGCTCCTATAATTCACCCCTCCACTTT
many	TRBJ2-1	TRBV28	.	CASRTSSYNEQFF	TGTGCCAGCAGAACTAGCTCCTACAATGAGCAGTTCTTC
many	TRBJ2-1	TRBV28	TRBD2	CASTLLAGKKNEQFF	TGTGCCAGCACCCTACTAGCGGGGAAAAAAAATGAGCAGTTCTTC
many	TRBJ1-1	TRBV6-2/TRBV6-3	.	CASSYYRDQAFF	TGTGCCAGCAGTTACTACAGGGATCAAGCTTTCTTT
many	TRBJ2-1	TRBV20-1	TRBD2	CSASQSGGSYNEQFF	TGCAGTGCTAGTCAAAGCGGGGGGTCCTACAATGAGCAGTTCTTC
many	TRBJ2-1	TRBV6-2/TRBV6-3	.	CASSGPSSYNEQFF	TGTGCCAGCAGTGGGCCTAGCTCCTACAATGAGCAGTTCTTC
.	TRBJ1-1	TRBV5-1	TRBD1	CASSLSGTGLNTEAFF	TGCGCCAGCAGCTTGTCGGGGACAGGGCTGAACACTGAAGCTTTCTTT
many	TRBJ1-5	TRBV12-3/TRBV12-4	TRBD1	CASTRGGYQPQHF	TGTGCCAGCACCAGGGGGGGGTATCAGCCCCAGCATTTT
many	TRBJ2-5	TRBV4-1	.	CASSQARGRTGEETQYF	TGCGCCAGCAGCCAAGCCCGAGGACGGACCGGAGAAGAGACCCAGTACTTC
.	TRBJ1-1	TRBV20-1	.	CSARDRRNTEAFF	TGCAGTGCTAGAGATCGCAGGAACACTGAAGCTTTCTTT
many	TRBJ2-1	TRBV7-2	TRBD2	CASSSLAGGRNEQFF	TGTGCCAGCAGCTCTCTAGCGGGGGGGCGGAATGAGCAGTTCTTC
few	TRBJ1-4	TRBV5-1	.	CASSSQGWTNEKLFF	TGCGCCAGCAGCTCCCAAGGGTGGACTAATGAAAAACTGTTTTTT
many	TRBJ1-5	TRBV18	.	CASSPLQGGNQPQHF	TGTGCCAGCTCACCTTTACAGGGTGGCAATCAGCCCCAGCATTTT
few	TRBJ1-1	TRBV4-1	.	CASSQDKGDTEAFF	TGCGCCAGCAGCCAAGATAAGGGAGACACTGAAGCTTTCTTT
.	TRBJ2-5	TRBV30	.	CAWSPGTPQETQYF	TGTGCCTGGAGTCCCGGCACACCACAAGAGACCCAGTACTTC
many	TRBJ2-2	TRBV3-1	.	CASTPTANTGELFF	TGTGCCAGCACCCCCACAGCGAACACCGGGGAGCTGTTTTTT
.	TRBJ2-5	TRBV21-1	.	CASSPRRCGPQETQYF	TGTGCCAGCAGCCCTCGGAGGTGCGGACCCCAAGAGACCCAGTACTTC
many	TRBJ2-2	TRBV9	.	CASSAGTGSGELFF	TGTGCCAGCAGCGCAGGAACAGGGTCCGGGGAGCTGTTTTTT
many	TRBJ2-7	TRBV5-1	.	CASSLSDSTYEQYF	TGCGCCAGCAGCTTGAGTGACAGCACCTACGAGCAGTACTTC
few	TRBJ2-6	TRBV20-1	.	CSARVVPFSGANVLTF	TGCAGTGCTAGAGTGGTCCCCTTCTCTGGGGCCAACGTCCTGACTTTC
.	TRBJ1-4	TRBV30	.	CAWKGANEKLFF	TGTGCCTGGAAAGGCGCCAATGAAAAACTGTTTTTT
many	TRBJ1-1	TRBV10-3	.	CAISESTGMNTEAFF	TGTGCCATCAGTGAGTCTACAGGGATGAACACTGAAGCTTTCTTT
.	TRBJ1-6	TRBV15	TRBD1	CATSERDRKNSPLHF	TGTGCCACCAGCGAAAGGGACAGGAAAAATTCACCCCTCCACTTT
many	TRBJ2-2	TRBV5-1	.	CASSLDLPNTGELFF	TGCGCCAGCAGCTTGGACCTACCAAACACCGGGGAGCTGTTTTTT
many	TRBJ2-7	TRBV12-3/TRBV12-4	.	CASTPDRIEQYF	TGTGCCAGCACCCCGGACCGGATTGAGCAGTACTTC
few	TRBJ2-7	TRBV11-2	.	CASSLIWGETYEQYF	TGTGCCAGCAGCTTAATATGGGGGGAAACCTACGAGCAGTACTTC
few	TRBJ2-3	TRBV12-3/TRBV12-4	TRBD1	CASSSQQGARDTQYF	TGTGCCAGCAGTTCCCAACAGGGGGCTAGAGATACGCAGTATTTT
many	TRBJ2-1	TRBV20-1	.	CSAGRTRGTYNEQFF	TGCAGTGCTGGGCGGACGCGCGGGACCTACAATGAGCAGTTCTTC